Following are 8 T cell receptor beta chains from one sample sequenced in a study of cytomegalovirus exposure and HLA in healthy donors. The PCR made use of 60 Vbeta and 13 Jbeta primers. Clones were sequenced by immunoSEQ multiplex PCR, and TCRdb holds only the in-frame ones, with some missing. Of about 190,000 clones listed, around 80% were seen once; the top ten hold 1.5% to 2%. The sample taken for sequencing was PBMCs. The receptor source for this set is a man aged 35 to 55 in good health and CMV-seropositive.

CDR3 bases: TGTGCCAGCAGCACGGGACTAGCGGGAGTGGCAGATACGCAGTATTTT. Protein: CASSTGLAGVADTQYF. This chain uses TRBV7-3 with TRBJ2-3; 14 bases are a match to TRBD2. V shed 5 bases, J shed 4 bases, and the junction held 5 bases outside the gene matches. Germline CDR1 is SGHTA and CDR2 is FQGTGA. The CDR3 runs to 16 residues.

V and J are TRBV25-1 and TRBJ1-4; the match to TRBD1 covers 8 bases. Trimming cost V 6 bases and J 7 bases; bases outside gene matches: 13. Per germline, CDR1 MGHDK and CDR2 SYGVNS. The CDR3 spans 16 residues. The CDR3 DNA follows: TGTGCCAGCAGGGGAGATCGGACAGGGTGGGGTGAAAAACTGTTTTTT. The encoded protein is CASRGDRTGWGEKLFF.

The genes are TRBV4-1 and TRBJ2-7; TRBD2 agrees at 10 bases. The CDR3 is 15 residues long. Germline CDR1 reads MGHRA; CDR2 reads YSYEKL. The V and J ends lost 4 bases and 3 bases, in that order; junction bases with no gene match: 6. The CDR3 here is CASSLGLAARYEQYF. In nucleotides, the CDR3 is TGCGCCAGCAGCCTCGGACTAGCGGCCCGCTACGAGCAGTACTTC.

This clone was seen only a few times. The sample carries other DNA sequences with the same CDR3. The chain couples TRBV11-2 to TRBJ2-5; no definite D call. V was shortened by 2 bases and J by 5 bases, with 3 bases between the two germline ends. The CDR3 sequence is 11 residues long. The V gene's germline CDR1 is SGHAT and CDR2 FQNNGV. The CDR3 nucleotides read TGTGCCAGCAGCTTACAGGAGACCCAGTACTTC. It yields the protein CASSLQETQYF.

The sample holds a few counts of this clone. This CDR3 is also generated by other DNA sequences in the sample. This chain connects TRBV5-1 to TRBJ2-7; D possibly corresponds to TRBD2 (5 bases). Looked up from germline, CDR1 is SGHRS and CDR2 is YFSETQ. This CDR3 contains 12 residues. V dropped 0 bases and J dropped 7 bases, with 8 bases sitting between them. CDR3 in DNA: TGCGCCAGCAGCTTGGGGGAGAGGGAGCAGTACTTC. Its protein product is CASSLGEREQYF.

CDR3 residues: CASSLELAGTGELFF. Written as DNA, the CDR3 is TGCGCCAGCAGCTTGGAACTAGCGGGCACCGGGGAGCTGTTTTTT. The gene calls are TRBV5-1 and TRBJ2-2; 9 nucleotides match TRBD2. V lost 0 bases and J lost 4; bases outside the gene matches: 1. This CDR3 spans 15 amino acids. CDR1 and CDR2 from the germline V gene are SGHRS and YFSETQ.

The CDR3 region is CASSIVGTSGMGGRSNEQFF. Written as DNA, the CDR3 is TGTGCCAGTAGTATAGTAGGGACTAGCGGGATGGGGGGAAGGAGCAATGAGCAGTTCTTC. The rearrangement links TRBV19 to TRBJ2-1, with 13 bases identical to TRBD2. The CDR3 totals 20 residues. Losses at the gene ends were 1 base for V and 6 bases for J; bases not matched to a gene: 15. Germline CDR1 and CDR2: LNHDA and SQIVND (reference sequence). Using reference TRBV19 and TRBJ2-1 for the parts outside the CDR3, the full variable domain is DGGITQSPKYLFRKEGQNVTLSCEQNLNHDAMYWYRQDPGQGLRLIYYSQIVNDFQKGDIAEGYSVSREKKESFPLTVTSAQKNPTAFYLCASSIVGTSGMGGRSNEQFFGPGTRLTVL.

The V gene is TRBV28, the J gene TRBJ2-7; tentative D call: TRBD1 (5 bases). This CDR3 is 17 amino acids long. V gave up 8 bases and J gave up 5 bases, with 28 bases separating them. Germline assignment: CDR1 MDHEN and CDR2 SYDVKM. The CDR3 protein is CASPPRGGWLVGNEQYF. The CDR3 region has the DNA TGTGCCAGCCCTCCTAGGGGTGGCTGGCTAGTTGGAAACGAGCAGTACTTC.